Reported below is one T cell receptor beta chain. Its antigen is still unknown. The record originates from a study of cytomegalovirus exposure and HLA in healthy donors. Germline V gene sequence: CDR1 SEHNR, CDR2 FQNEAQ (reference sequence). The CDR3 spans 15 residues. The ends lost 5 bases at V and 3 bases at J; junction bases unmatched: 7. The PCR employed 60 Vbeta primers together with 13 Jbeta primers. In the study's own analysis: As a later analysis found, there were about 80 million unique TCR beta chains, of which roughly 11 million were shared. Profiled with immunoSEQ multiplex PCR; TCRdb holds only in-frame clones, not every one. The V and J calls and clone size are taken from that table; D and trimming were inferred from the DNA. The sample holds just over 150,000 clones, approximately 79% seen once. General study points: In a later analysis, several top co-occurrence clusters appeared linked to parvovirus B19, influenza, CMV and Epstein-Barr virus. Presence/absence analyses supposed approximately even sequencing depth among donors.

The chain has TRBV7-9 and TRBJ2-3; TRBD1 matches 8 bases. This clonotype was obtained from a woman aged 45-65 years in good health and CMV-seropositive. Sequencing was carried out using PBMCs. CDR3 sequence reads: CASSTTGGRTDTQYF. DNA of the CDR3: TGTGCCAGCAGCACAACAGGGGGGAGGACAGATACGCAGTATTTT.